Listed below are T cell receptor beta chains from one sample, sequenced in a study of shared clonotypes between healthy human individuals. The table came from immunoSEQ multiplex PCR; TCRdb's copy has only in-frame clones and leaves some out. Here the sample spans roughly 2,300,000 clones, roughly 90% being singletons. Material for sequencing was naive CD4+ T cells from PBMCs. These receptors all come from a man aged 18 to 29 in good health. Some clones in this sample may be carry-over from other donors' samples. The conserved cysteine and the conserved F or W are not part of the CDR3 here. Each record gives: D gene, V gene, J gene, CDR3 protein. A D gene is named only where the DNA matches it firmly.

>NA|TRBV27|TRBJ2-3
ASRLRGPSSGSRTMGTDTQY
>NA|TRBV19|TRBJ2-7
ASSVGRGEQY
>NA|TRBV6-5|TRBJ2-3
ASRSNKADTQY
>TRBD2|TRBV4-3|TRBJ2-7
ASSQGLAGASSYEQY
>TRBD1|TRBV27|TRBJ2-5
ASSSPGTGLETQY
>NA|TRBV9|TRBJ2-5
ASSPGVGGGLQETQY
>NA|TRBV7-2|TRBJ2-2
ASSSDTHYTGELF
>NA|TRBV6-1|TRBJ1-5
ASAIRNSNQPQH
>TRBD1|TRBV5-4|TRBJ1-1
ASSKGQLGQGNTEAF
>NA|TRBV5-1|TRBJ2-5
ASSTPQETQY
>NA|TRBV18|TRBJ1-1
ASSPNTGRTEAF
>NA|TRBV11-2|TRBJ2-1
ASSLGRGLNSYNEQF
>TRBD1|TRBV11-2|TRBJ2-5
ASSLDRGPQETQY
>TRBD2|TRBV18|TRBJ2-1
ASRQAGAYNEQF
>NA|TRBV7-3|TRBJ2-7
ASSPGPLEILYEQY
>TRBD1|TRBV28|TRBJ2-7
ASRGTGYGGQY
>TRBD2|TRBV27|TRBJ2-2
ASSDRGGRAGELF
>TRBD1|TRBV7-2|TRBJ1-3
ASSHWTGLGGGNTIY
>TRBD1|TRBV30|TRBJ1-2
ACRGRLNYGYT
>TRBD2|TRBV15|TRBJ2-2
ATSREPAGGPGGELF
>TRBD1|TRBV6-1|TRBJ2-4
ASSDPVVTGGFTDIQY
>TRBD2|TRBV28|TRBJ2-5
ASSLPAGGQETQY
>NA|TRBV27|TRBJ1-1
ASTEKPRRVTTEAF
>NA|TRBV19|TRBJ1-4
ASSPAGSINEKLF
>NA|TRBV7-9|TRBJ2-6
ASSLGAGSGANVLT
>TRBD2|TRBV5-1|TRBJ2-7
ASSLTTSGRPYEQY
>TRBD2|TRBV19|TRBJ2-2
ASTSGVANTGELF
>TRBD2|TRBV10-1|TRBJ2-3
ASGLAGTDTQY
>NA|TRBV14|TRBJ2-1
ASNQGIWMAEQF
>TRBD2|TRBV5-4|TRBJ2-7
ASSLTSGSSYEQY
>NA|TRBV7-9|TRBJ1-1
ASSLEGTTAF